One and the same sample provided the 14 T cell receptor beta chains below, sequenced in a study of beta chain features in type 1 diabetes. The sequenced template was cDNA made from the entire isolated RNA. Clones were read by immunoSEQ multiplex PCR, and TCRdb kept only the in-frame ones, dropping some. Of under 950,000 clones listed, under 20% are singletons. The specimen was naive CD4+ T cells from blood. Receptor source: a woman under 30 in good health.

This chain joins TRBV15 and TRBJ2-5, with TRBD2 matching 8 bases. Germline loops: CDR1 LNHNV, CDR2 YYDKDF (reference sequence). V trimming: 1 base; J trimming: 11 bases; junction bases outside the gene matches: 15. CDR3 length: 16 residues. CDR3 residues: CATSRGGLAGDGEQYF. The CDR3 region has the DNA TGTGCCACCAGCAGAGGTGGGCTAGCGGGTGACGGGGAGCAGTACTTC.

This clone has a single count. This chain connects TRBV6-5 to TRBJ2-3, with 7 bases that match TRBD1. CDR3 length: 14 residues. Losses at the gene ends were 2 bases for V and 4 bases for J; bases not matched to a gene: 3. Per the germline V gene, CDR1 is MNHEY and CDR2 is SVGAGI. The CDR3 reads CASSYLQGSDTQYF. The CDR3 bases are TGTGCCAGCAGTTACCTACAGGGGTCAGATACGCAGTATTTT.

The J gene is TRBJ1-2, the V gene TRBV25-1; no firm D call. Germline V lookup: CDR1 MGHDK, CDR2 SYGVNS. The CDR3 runs 15 residues. V lost 10 bases, J lost 6 bases, and 24 bases lay in between. The CDR3 DNA is TGTGCCACCCCGTCGCTGAACCGATACCGCCATGGCTACACCTTC. Its protein product is CATPSLNRYRHGYTF.

J is TRBJ2-2 and V is TRBV11-1; the D is unclear. V was pared by 5 bases and J by 6 bases, with 7 bases between. This CDR3 contains 12 residues. Germline CDR1 reads SGHAT; CDR2 reads FQDESV (reference sequence). CDR3 sequence: CASSAASGELFF. In nucleotides, the CDR3 is TGTGCCAGCAGCGCAGCGTCCGGGGAGCTGTTTTTT. Together with reference TRBV11-1 and TRBJ2-2, the CDR3 gives the full variable domain: EAEVAQSPRYKITEKSQAVAFWCDPISGHATLYWYRQILGQGPELLVQFQDESVVDDSQLPKDRFSAERLKGVDSTLKIQPAELGDSAMYLCASSAASGELFFGEGSRLTVL.

This clone occurred once. The chain joins TRBV27 to TRBJ2-3; D might be TRBD1 or TRBD2, each matching 5 bases. CDR3 length: 18 residues. Trimming took off 5 bases at V and 8 bases at J, with 29 bases between the two ends. Per germline, CDR1 MNHEY and CDR2 SMNVEV (reference sequence). The CDR3 sequence: CASSKIVVTGTVVGTQYF. Written as DNA, the CDR3 is TGTGCCAGCAGTAAGATCGTGGTAACCGGGACGGTAGTGGGTACGCAGTATTTT.

The chain uses TRBV2 and TRBJ2-7; the D gene is possibly TRBD2 (5 bases). This CDR3 is 12 amino acids long. From germline, CDR1 is SNHLY and CDR2 FYNNEI. Trimming took 7 bases from V and 2 from J, leaving 9 bases between them. CDR3 residues: CASKRSPYEQYF. As DNA, the CDR3 is TGTGCCAGCAAGCGGAGCCCCTACGAGCAGTACTTC.

This clone was observed a few times. The chain is built from TRBV11-2 and TRBJ2-2; D is perhaps TRBD2 (5 bases). From germline, CDR1 is SGHAT and CDR2 FQNNGV. The CDR3 runs to 13 residues. Deletions cut 5 bases from V and 6 bases from J, with 10 bases between. CDR3 amino acids: CASSQTRAGELFF. CDR3 in DNA: TGTGCCAGCAGCCAAACGAGGGCCGGGGAGCTGTTTTTT. The entire variable domain, with the rest obtained from reference TRBV11-2 and TRBJ2-2, is as follows: EAGVAQSPRYKIIEKRQSVAFWCNPISGHATLYWYQQILGQGPKLLIQFQNNGVVDDSQLPKDRFSAERLKGVDSTLKIQPAKLEDSAVYLCASSQTRAGELFFGEGSRLTVL.

This clone has a handful of counts. The rearrangement links TRBV6-6 to TRBJ1-4; D gene ambiguous. Germline V gene sequence: CDR1 MNHNY, CDR2 SVGAGI (reference sequence). The CDR3 sequence is 13 residues long. Deletions cut 6 bases from V and 7 bases from J, with 12 bases between. CDR3 protein: CASRGPSGEKLFF. In DNA form, the CDR3 reads TGTGCCAGCAGGGGTCCCTCGGGTGAAAAACTGTTTTTT.

The chain has TRBV21-1 and TRBJ1-5. TRBV21-1 is listed as a pseudogene. The CDR3 covers 14 residues. In DNA, the CDR3 is TGTGCCAGGCCGGGCCCTACCTATAATCAGCCCCAGCATTTT. This gives the protein CARPGPTYNQPQHF.

This clone has only a few counts. The chain links TRBV7-9 to TRBJ2-1; D unclear. V was trimmed by 2 bases and J by 2 bases, leaving 4 bases between them. Germline V gene sequence: CDR1 SEHNR, CDR2 FQNEAQ (reference sequence). The CDR3 length is 13 residues. This CDR3 is CASSLLTYNEQFF. The DNA of the CDR3 is TGTGCCAGCAGCTTACTAACCTACAATGAGCAGTTCTTC.

The chain is built from TRBV5-4 and TRBJ2-5, with D perhaps TRBD1 or TRBD2 (5 bases each). Per the germline V gene, CDR1 is SGHNT and CDR2 is YYREEE (reference sequence). V lost 6 bases to trimming and J lost 4 bases, with 19 bases between them. The CDR3 consists of 15 residues. The CDR3 is CASTHGTNRGETQYF. The CDR3 region has the DNA TGTGCCAGCACCCACGGGACGAATCGGGGAGAGACCCAGTACTTC.

This clone was found once. The rearrangement uses TRBV28 and TRBJ1-1, with D possibly matching TRBD1 (5 bases). V lost 6 bases to trimming and J lost 5 bases, with 19 bases between them. CDR1 and CDR2 from the germline V gene are MDHEN and SYDVKM. The CDR3 consists of 15 residues. DNA for the CDR3: TGTGCCAGCAGAACGGGGGGAGGGGTTCGAACTGAAGCTTTCTTT. Its translation: CASRTGGGVRTEAFF.

This clone was picked up a small number of times. V is TRBV23-1 and J is TRBJ2-5, with D possibly being TRBD2 (6 bases). TRBV23-1 is annotated as an ORF whose role is uncertain. The CDR3 is 15 amino acids. Trimming removed 4 bases from V and 7 bases from J, with 19 bases in between. CDR3 nucleotide sequence: TGCGCCAGCAGTCTAAGTTACGGGGGACGGTGGACCCAGTACTTC. It codes for CASSLSYGGRWTQYF.

This clone turned up a few times. This rearrangement joins TRBV19 to TRBJ1-2, with 9 bases identical to TRBD1. Losses at the gene ends were 6 bases for V and 8 bases for J; bases not matched to a gene: 10. The CDR3 has 14 amino acids. CDR1 is LNHDA and CDR2 is SQIVND in the germline V gene (reference sequence). This CDR3 is CASSLGNRGQGYTF. CDR3 coding DNA: TGTGCCAGTAGCCTTGGAAACAGGGGGCAAGGCTACACCTTC.